A selection of T cell receptor beta chains follows, all from one sample in a study of naive and memory T cell subsets. TCRdb re-derived calls from the UMI-ligation and nested PCR reads in MiXCR, one entry per CDR3 protein. In the table there are over 100,000 distinct CDR3 sequences, 36% of which are singletons. The material sequenced was central memory CD4+ T cells from blood. The receptors come from a human donor in good health. Each CDR3 is given with its conserved first and last residue. Each record gives: D gene, CDR3 length, clone size, V gene, J gene, CDR3 protein, CDR3 DNA. D genes are given only for firm matches. For some rows the clone size is stated as once, few or many, or as a class when expanded; others skip it.

>TRBD2|16|.|TRBV12-3/TRBV12-4|TRBJ2-1
CASSLTIGTSGNEQFF
TGTGCCAGCAGTTTAACGATTGGGACTAGCGGCAATGAGCAGTTCTTC
>TRBD2|15|.|TRBV20-1|TRBJ2-3
CSARGLAVRTDTQYF
TGCAGTGCCAGAGGACTAGCCGTTAGAACAGATACGCAGTATTTT
>.|17|.|TRBV11-2|TRBJ1-6
CASSETIRGRPYSPLHF
TGTGCCAGCAGCGAGACGATCAGGGGCCGGCCTTATTCACCCCTCCACTTT
>TRBD2|13|.|TRBV5-4|TRBJ2-5
CASSPGLEETQYF
TGTGCCAGCAGCCCGGGACTAGAAGAGACCCAGTACTTC
>.|15|few|TRBV27|TRBJ1-5
CASSLSFRGHQPQHF
TGTGCCAGCAGTTTATCCTTCAGGGGTCATCAGCCCCAGCATTTT
>TRBD1|14|.|TRBV7-9|TRBJ1-1
CASSYQGARAEAFF
TGTGCCAGCAGCTATCAGGGGGCGCGGGCTGAAGCTTTCTTT
>.|17|.|TRBV11-2|TRBJ1-3
CASSLYGTVGSGNTIYF
TGTGCCAGCAGCCTATACGGAACGGTAGGCTCTGGAAACACCATATATTTT
>.|15|few|TRBV6-2/TRBV6-3|TRBJ2-1
CASSPRQWSYNEQFF
TGTGCCAGCAGTCCCAGACAGTGGTCCTACAATGAGCAGTTCTTC
>.|17|.|TRBV20-1|TRBJ2-1
CSAAGSGPALTYNEQFF
TGCAGTGCCGCTGGCAGCGGGCCTGCTCTAACCTACAATGAGCAGTTCTTC
>TRBD1|13|.|TRBV19|TRBJ1-1
CASLDRANTEAFF
TGTGCCAGCCTGGACAGGGCGAACACTGAAGCTTTCTTT
>TRBD2|16|.|TRBV2|TRBJ2-1
CASNGLANPRRNEQFF
TGTGCCAGCAACGGACTAGCGAATCCTAGGCGGAATGAGCAGTTCTTC
>TRBD1|14|few|TRBV29-1|TRBJ2-7
CSVAGTGFVYEQYF
TGCAGCGTAGCCGGGACAGGGTTTGTCTACGAGCAGTACTTC
>.|14|.|TRBV19|TRBJ1-3
CASSGEFSGNTIYF
TGTGCCAGTAGTGGGGAGTTCTCTGGAAACACCATATATTTT
>.|12|few|TRBV20-1|TRBJ2-1
CSADPPGRDQFF
TGCAGTGCTGACCCCCCGGGGCGGGATCAGTTCTTC
>.|15|.|TRBV4-1|TRBJ2-1
CASSRGYSGYNEQFF
TGCGCCAGCAGCCGAGGTTATTCAGGGTACAATGAGCAGTTCTTC
>TRBD2|16|.|TRBV20-1|TRBJ2-7
CSASSLAGTGPYEQYF
TGCAGTGCTAGTTCGCTAGCGGGAACCGGGCCCTACGAGCAGTACTTC
>.|14|.|TRBV18|TRBJ1-1
CASSYNREDTEAFF
TGTGCCAGCTCATACAACAGGGAAGACACTGAAGCTTTCTTT
>.|13|few|TRBV11-2|TRBJ2-5
CASSLRFRETQYF
TGTGCCAGCAGCTTACGGTTTCGAGAGACCCAGTACTTC
>.|14|.|TRBV7-8|TRBJ1-1
CASSLVGGVTEAFF
TGTGCCAGCAGCTTAGTCGGGGGGGTCACTGAAGCTTTCTTT
>TRBD1|14|few|TRBV28|TRBJ2-7
CASTGTGKSYEQYF
TGTGCCAGCACCGGGACAGGGAAGTCCTACGAGCAGTACTTC
>.|12|few|TRBV6-5|TRBJ1-6
CASSYNNSPLHF
TGTGCCAGCAGTTACAACAATTCACCCCTCCACTTT
>.|19|few|TRBV12-3/TRBV12-4|TRBJ1-6
CASRLRWGSLSSYNSPLHF
TGTGCCAGCAGACTTCGTTGGGGCAGTCTGAGCTCCTATAATTCACCCCTCCACTTT
>TRBD1|13|many|TRBV7-9|TRBJ2-1
CASSLGTGLEQFF
TGTGCCAGCAGCTTAGGGACAGGTTTGGAGCAGTTCTTC
>.|16|few|TRBV25-1|TRBJ2-7
CASSERDGLISYEQYF
TGTGCCAGCAGTGAACGGGACGGCCTCATCTCCTACGAGCAGTACTTC
>.|13|.|TRBV24-1|TRBJ2-1
CATSGMGGNEQFF
TGTGCCACCAGCGGCATGGGGGGTAATGAGCAGTTCTTC
>TRBD2|15|.|TRBV30|TRBJ2-5
CAWRSGLAGPETQYF
TGTGCCTGGAGGTCCGGACTAGCGGGACCAGAGACCCAGTACTTC
>.|12|.|TRBV7-9|TRBJ2-3
CASSFQAGPQYF
TGTGCCAGCAGCTTTCAGGCAGGGCCACAGTATTTT
>.|18|many|TRBV21-1|TRBJ2-5
CASSKAVPTSGRRETQYF
TGTGCCAGCAGCAAAGCAGTTCCCACTAGCGGGAGGAGAGAGACCCAGTACTTC
>.|14|few|TRBV5-1|TRBJ2-2
CASSSRAGEGELFF
TGCGCCAGCTCTTCACGGGCAGGGGAAGGGGAGCTGTTTTTT
>TRBD2|16|few|TRBV7-9|TRBJ2-5
CASSFRGLADQETQYF
TGTGCCAGCAGCTTTAGGGGACTAGCGGATCAAGAGACCCAGTACTTC
>.|15|few|TRBV5-1|TRBJ2-7
CASSLRGDSSREQYF
TGCGCCAGCAGCTTGAGGGGGGATTCCTCTCGTGAGCAGTACTTC
>TRBD2|12|few|TRBV7-8|TRBJ2-3
CASSLTAGGLYF
TGTGCCAGCAGCTTAACGGCGGGAGGGCTGTATTTT
>.|14|.|TRBV10-2|TRBJ1-1
CASSERLANTEAFF
TGCGCCAGCAGTGAGAGACTGGCGAACACTGAAGCTTTCTTT
>TRBD2|14|.|TRBV28|TRBJ2-2
CASIPGGPTGELFF
TGTGCCAGCATTCCGGGAGGGCCTACCGGGGAGCTGTTTTTT
>.|13|.|TRBV12-3/TRBV12-4|TRBJ2-4
CASRTTGGGIQYF
TGTGCCAGCAGGACGACTGGGGGTGGCATTCAGTACTTC
>.|13|.|TRBV13|TRBJ1-2
CASSFKPAYGYTF
TGTGCCAGCAGCTTCAAGCCCGCCTATGGCTACACCTTC
>TRBD2|14|few|TRBV20-1|TRBJ2-3
CSAGGDSSTDTQYF
TGCAGTGCTGGGGGGGACTCAAGCACAGATACGCAGTATTTT
>TRBD1|13|.|TRBV2|TRBJ2-3
CASSGAGQVLQYF
TGTGCCAGCAGTGGCGCGGGACAGGTGTTGCAGTATTTT
>.|14|few|TRBV24-1|TRBJ2-3
CATSPGGGHSAQYF
TGTGCCACCAGTCCTGGAGGAGGGCACTCCGCGCAGTATTTT
>TRBD2|13|.|TRBV6-6|TRBJ2-5
CASKLASQETQYF
TGTGCCAGCAAACTAGCGTCTCAAGAGACCCAGTACTTC
>.|14|.|TRBV28|TRBJ1-1
CASIPGGQNTEAFF
TGTGCCAGCATTCCGGGAGGACAGAACACTGAAGCTTTCTTT
>.|16|.|TRBV11-2|TRBJ2-1
CASSSHYTAVGNEQFF
TGTGCCAGCAGCTCTCATTACACAGCGGTGGGCAATGAGCAGTTCTTC
>.|13|few|TRBV7-3|TRBJ2-7
CASSLDQGPEQYF
TGTGCCAGCAGCTTAGATCAGGGTCCAGAGCAGTACTTC
>.|13|many|TRBV6-5|TRBJ2-1
CASSYSSRGEQFF
TGTGCCAGCAGTTACTCGAGTAGAGGGGAGCAGTTCTTC
>.|15|few|TRBV27|TRBJ1-2
CASRPAWSSDYGYTF
TGTGCCAGCAGACCGGCTTGGTCCAGCGACTATGGCTACACCTTC
>.|13|few|TRBV12-3/TRBV12-4|TRBJ1-2
CASSLGRMYGYTF
TGTGCCAGCAGTTTAGGCAGGATGTATGGCTACACCTTC
>.|17|few|TRBV3-1|TRBJ2-1
CASSQDFAGTLYNEQFF
TGTGCCAGCAGCCAAGATTTCGCCGGGACACTCTACAATGAGCAGTTCTTC
>.|14|few|TRBV28|TRBJ2-7
CASSFKGEGLRQYF
TGTGCCAGCAGTTTTAAGGGGGAGGGGTTAAGGCAGTACTTC
>.|14|few|TRBV6-5|TRBJ2-3
CASSYRRDQDTQYF
TGTGCCAGCAGTTACCGGCGGGACCAAGATACGCAGTATTTT
>.|15|few|TRBV5-4|TRBJ2-3
CASSLLQGGTDTQYF
TGTGCCAGCAGCTTACTACAGGGCGGCACAGATACGCAGTATTTT
>.|13|.|TRBV7-7|TRBJ2-7
CASSPGTNNEQYF
TGTGCTAGCAGCCCCGGGACAAACAACGAGCAGTACTTC
>TRBD2|16|few|TRBV6-6|TRBJ2-7
CASNSGGGVKRDEQYF
TGTGCCAGCAACTCCGGGGGGGGAGTGAAGCGGGACGAGCAGTACTTC
>TRBD1|14|.|TRBV6-1|TRBJ2-7
CASSSHDRGGEQYF
TGTGCCAGCAGCTCCCACGACAGGGGTGGCGAGCAGTACTTC
>.|15|.|TRBV20-1|TRBJ1-2
CSARDPGGTSYGYTF
TGCAGTGCTAGAGATCCCGGAGGGACTAGCTATGGCTACACCTTC